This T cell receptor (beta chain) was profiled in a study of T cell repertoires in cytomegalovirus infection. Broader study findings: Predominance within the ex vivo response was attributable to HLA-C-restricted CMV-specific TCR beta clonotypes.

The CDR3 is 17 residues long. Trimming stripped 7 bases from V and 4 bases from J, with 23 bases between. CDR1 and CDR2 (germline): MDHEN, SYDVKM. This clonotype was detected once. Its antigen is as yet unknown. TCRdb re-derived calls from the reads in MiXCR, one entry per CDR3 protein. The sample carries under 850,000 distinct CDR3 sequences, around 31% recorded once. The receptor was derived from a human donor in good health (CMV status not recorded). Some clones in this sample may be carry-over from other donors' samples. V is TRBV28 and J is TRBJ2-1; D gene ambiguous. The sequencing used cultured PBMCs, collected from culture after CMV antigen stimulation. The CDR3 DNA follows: TGTGCCAGCAATCCAGTCTCGCAGCTGGTTCGGTACAATGAGCAGTTCTTC. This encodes CASNPVSQLVRYNEQFF. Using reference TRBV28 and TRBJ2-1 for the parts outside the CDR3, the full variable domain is DVKVTQSSRYLVKRTGEKVFLECVQDMDHENMFWYRQDPGLGLRLIYFSYDVKMKEKGDIPEGYSVSREKKERFSLILESASTNQTSMYLCASNPVSQLVRYNEQFFGPGTRLTVL.